This entry concerns a single T cell receptor beta chain. PCR used 60 Vbeta primers and 13 Jbeta primers. Assay used: immunoSEQ multiplex PCR; TCRdb lists only in-frame clones, some missing. Of about 160,000 clones in the sample, approximately 90% are singletons; the top ten hold more than 0.7%. This sample was included in a study of cytomegalovirus exposure and HLA in healthy donors. Nominally healthy donors provided the samples, though records likely missed some immune exposures. The CDR3 covers 16 residues. The germline V gene encodes CDR1 MNHNY and CDR2 SVGAGI (reference sequence). Trimming at V came to 3 bases and at J to 9 bases, leaving 13 bases not matched to a gene.

This chain joins TRBV6-6 and TRBJ2-7; TRBD2 matches at 11 bases. Sequences were obtained from PBMCs. The clonotype comes from a woman in her twenties or thirties in good health and CMV-seronegative. CDR3 in DNA: TGTGCCAGCAGTTATCACCCCGGGACTAGCGGTGCCGTGCAGTACTTC. Its protein product is CASSYHPGTSGAVQYF.